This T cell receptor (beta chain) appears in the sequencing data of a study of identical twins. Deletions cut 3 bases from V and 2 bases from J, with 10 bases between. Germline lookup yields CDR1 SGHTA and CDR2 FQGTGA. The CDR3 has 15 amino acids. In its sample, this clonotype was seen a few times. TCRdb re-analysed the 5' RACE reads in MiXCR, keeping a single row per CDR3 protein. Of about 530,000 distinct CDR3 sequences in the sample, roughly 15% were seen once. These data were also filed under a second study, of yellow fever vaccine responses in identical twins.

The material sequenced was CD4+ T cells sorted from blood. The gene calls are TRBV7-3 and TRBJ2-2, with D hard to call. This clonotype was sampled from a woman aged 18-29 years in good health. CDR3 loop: CASSLLGDNTGELFF. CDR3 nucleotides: TGTGCCAGCAGCTTGTTAGGAGACAACACCGGGGAGCTGTTTTTT.